This is a list of T cell receptor beta chains from one sample in a study of sequential checkpoint blockade in melanoma. TCRdb's copy holds only in-frame clones and misses some; the assay was immunoSEQ multiplex PCR. This sample yields 13,000 to 15,000 clones, of which 52% are seen a single time; under 20% belongs to the top ten. The specimen was CD8+ T cells sorted from blood (inferred from file names), collected from a patient given nivolumab and ipilimumab in sequence. The receptor set was obtained from a human donor with melanoma. The CDR3 runs from the conserved cysteine through the conserved F or W. The D gene is left open where the match is weak. Only some rows state a clone size, as once, few, many or a class for expanded clones.

J gene,clone size,V gene,D gene,CDR3 DNA,CDR3 protein
TRBJ2-1,-,TRBV2,TRBD2,TGTGCCAGCAGACCTCCCGGCGGGGGAGTGTCCTACAATGAGCAGTTCTTC,CASRPPGGGVSYNEQFF
TRBJ1-1,-,TRBV9,TRBD1,TGTGCCAGCAGCGTAGCTACGGGACAGTTAGGAGGGACTGAAGCTTTCTTT,CASSVATGQLGGTEAFF
TRBJ2-2,-,TRBV5-1,-,TGCGCCAGCAGCTTGAGACTAGTCGCGAACACCGGGGAGCTGTTTTTT,CASSLRLVANTGELFF
TRBJ1-1,-,TRBV6-5,TRBD1,TGTGCCAGCAGACCCGGACAGGAGAACACTGAAGCTTTCTTT,CASRPGQENTEAFF
TRBJ1-4,-,TRBV13,TRBD1,TGTGCCAGCAGCGTTGGGACAGGGGATGAAAAACTGTTTTTT,CASSVGTGDEKLFF
TRBJ2-1,-,TRBV12-5,TRBD2,TGTGCTAGTGGTTTGGCCCCCGGTAGCGGGAGGCCGAGATCCGCCGACAATGAGCAGTTCTTC,CASGLAPGSGRPRSADNEQFF
TRBJ2-7,medium-sized,TRBV14,-,TGTGCCAGCAGCCCCAGCTCCTACGAGCAGTACTTC,CASSPSSYEQYF
TRBJ1-4,few,TRBV7-9,-,TGTGCCAGCAGCTTGGTTACGGAAGGGGTAACTAATGAAAAACTGTTTTTT,CASSLVTEGVTNEKLFF
TRBJ2-1,-,TRBV7-8,-,TGTGCCAGCAGCTTAGCCTTCGGAGGGAGTTTTTACAATGAGCAGTTCTTC,CASSLAFGGSFYNEQFF
TRBJ2-3,-,TRBV6-5,-,TGTGCCAGCACCTCCTCGGAGACAGATACGCAGTATTTT,CASTSSETDTQYF
TRBJ1-3,few,TRBV28,-,TGTGCCAGCAGTCCCCCTAGCTCTGGAAACACCATATATTTT,CASSPPSSGNTIYF
TRBJ1-5,-,TRBV5-5,TRBD1,TGTGCCAGCAGCACGAGACCCGGACAGGGCCCTAATCAGCCCCAGCATTTT,CASSTRPGQGPNQPQHF